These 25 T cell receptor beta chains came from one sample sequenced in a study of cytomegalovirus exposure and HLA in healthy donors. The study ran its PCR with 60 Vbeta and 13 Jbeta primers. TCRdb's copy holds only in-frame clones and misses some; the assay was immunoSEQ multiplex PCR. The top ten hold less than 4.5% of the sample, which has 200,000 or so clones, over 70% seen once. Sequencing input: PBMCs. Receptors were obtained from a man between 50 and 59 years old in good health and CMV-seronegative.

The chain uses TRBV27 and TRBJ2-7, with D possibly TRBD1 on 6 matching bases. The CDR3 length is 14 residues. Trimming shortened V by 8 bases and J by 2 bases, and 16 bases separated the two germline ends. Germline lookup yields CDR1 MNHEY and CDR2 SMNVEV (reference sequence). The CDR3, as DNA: TGTGCCAGCGGCGACAGGAGCTATCCCTACGAGCAGTACTTC. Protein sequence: CASGDRSYPYEQYF.

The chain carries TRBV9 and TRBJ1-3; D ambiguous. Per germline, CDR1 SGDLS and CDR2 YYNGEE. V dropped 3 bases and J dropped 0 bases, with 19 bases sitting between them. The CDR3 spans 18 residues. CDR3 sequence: CASSALWSEMSSGNTIYF. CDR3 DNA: TGTGCCAGCAGCGCCCTATGGTCCGAGATGAGCTCTGGAAACACCATATATTTT.

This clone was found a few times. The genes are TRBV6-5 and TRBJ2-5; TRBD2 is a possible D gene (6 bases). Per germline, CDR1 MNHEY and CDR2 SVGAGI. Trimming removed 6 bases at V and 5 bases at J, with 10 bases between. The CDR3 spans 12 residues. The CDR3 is CASRSGRETQYF. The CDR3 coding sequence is TGTGCCAGCAGGTCAGGGAGGGAGACCCAGTACTTC.

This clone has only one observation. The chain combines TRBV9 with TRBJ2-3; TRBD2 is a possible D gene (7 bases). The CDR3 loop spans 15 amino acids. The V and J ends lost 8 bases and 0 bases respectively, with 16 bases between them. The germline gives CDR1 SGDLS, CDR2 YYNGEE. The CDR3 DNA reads TGTGCCAGAGGGGGGGGTAGGCCTAGCACAGATACGCAGTATTTT. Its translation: CARGGGRPSTDTQYF.

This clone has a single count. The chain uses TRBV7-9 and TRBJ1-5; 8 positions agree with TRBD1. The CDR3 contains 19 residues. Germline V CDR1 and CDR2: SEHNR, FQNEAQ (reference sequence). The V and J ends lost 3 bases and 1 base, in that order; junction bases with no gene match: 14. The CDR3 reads CASSFGDRSYTSSNQPQHF. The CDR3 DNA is TGTGCCAGCAGCTTTGGGGACAGGAGCTATACTTCGAGCAATCAGCCCCAGCATTTT.

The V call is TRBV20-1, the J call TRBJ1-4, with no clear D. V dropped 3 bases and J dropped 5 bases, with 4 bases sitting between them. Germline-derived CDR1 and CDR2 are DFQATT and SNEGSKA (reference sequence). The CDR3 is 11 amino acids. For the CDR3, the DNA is TGCAGTGCTAGGCGGAATGAAAAACTGTTTTTT. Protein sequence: CSARRNEKLFF.

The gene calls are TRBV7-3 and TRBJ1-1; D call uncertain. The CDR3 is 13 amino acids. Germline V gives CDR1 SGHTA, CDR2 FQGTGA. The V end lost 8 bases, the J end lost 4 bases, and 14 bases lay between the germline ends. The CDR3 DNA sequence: TGTGCCAGCTCGGTGAGTGTAGCCACTGAAGCTTTCTTT. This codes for CASSVSVATEAFF.

CDR3 loop: CASSLGWLISYEQYF. The CDR3 nucleotides read TGTGCCAGCAGCTTAGGGTGGCTGATCTCCTACGAGCAGTACTTC. This rearrangement joins TRBV7-2 to TRBJ2-7; D gene uncertain. Per germline, CDR1 SGHTA and CDR2 FQGNSA. The V and J ends lost 1 base and 0 bases respectively, with 10 bases between them. The length of the CDR3 is 15 residues.

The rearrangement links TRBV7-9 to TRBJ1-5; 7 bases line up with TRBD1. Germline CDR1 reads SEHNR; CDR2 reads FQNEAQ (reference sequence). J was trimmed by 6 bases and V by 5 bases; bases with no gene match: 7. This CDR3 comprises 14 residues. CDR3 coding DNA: TGTGCCAGCAGCATAACAGGGGTTACTCAGCCCCAGCATTTT. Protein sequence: CASSITGVTQPQHF.

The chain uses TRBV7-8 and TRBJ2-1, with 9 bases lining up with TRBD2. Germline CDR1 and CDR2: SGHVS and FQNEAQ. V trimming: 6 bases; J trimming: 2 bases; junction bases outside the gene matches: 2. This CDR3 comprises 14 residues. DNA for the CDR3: TGTGCCAGCAGAAGCGGGGGGACCTACAATGAGCAGTTCTTC. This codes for CASRSGGTYNEQFF. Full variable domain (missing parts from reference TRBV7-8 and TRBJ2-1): GAGVSQSPRYKVAKRGQDVALRCDPISGHVSLFWYQQALGQGPEFLTYFQNEAQLDKSGLPSDRFFAERPEGSVSTLKIQRTQQEDSAVYLCASRSGGTYNEQFFGPGTRLTVL.

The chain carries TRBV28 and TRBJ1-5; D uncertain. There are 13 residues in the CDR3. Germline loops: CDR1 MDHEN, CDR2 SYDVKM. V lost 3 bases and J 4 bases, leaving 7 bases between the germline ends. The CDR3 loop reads CASSFGGNQPQHF. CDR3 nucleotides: TGTGCCAGCAGTTTCGGCGGGAATCAGCCCCAGCATTTT.

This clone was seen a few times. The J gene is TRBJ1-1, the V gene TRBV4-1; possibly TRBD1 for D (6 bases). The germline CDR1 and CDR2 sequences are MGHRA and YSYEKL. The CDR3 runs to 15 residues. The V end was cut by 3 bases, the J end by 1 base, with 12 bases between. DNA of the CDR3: TGCGCCAGCAGCCAGGTAGGGGGGGGGAACACTGAAGCTTTCTTT. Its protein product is CASSQVGGGNTEAFF.

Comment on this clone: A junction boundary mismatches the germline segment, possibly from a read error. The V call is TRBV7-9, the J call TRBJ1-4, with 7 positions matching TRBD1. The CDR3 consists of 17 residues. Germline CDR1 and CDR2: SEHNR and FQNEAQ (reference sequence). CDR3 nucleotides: TGTTCCAGCAGCTTAGTCCCTGGGCAGGGGGGTAATGAAAAACTGTTTTTT. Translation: CSSSLVPGQGGNEKLFF.

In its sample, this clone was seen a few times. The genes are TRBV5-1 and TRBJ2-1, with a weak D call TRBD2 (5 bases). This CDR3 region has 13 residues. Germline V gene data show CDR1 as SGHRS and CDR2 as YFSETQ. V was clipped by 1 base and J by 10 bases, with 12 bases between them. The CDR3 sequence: CASSLPLAREQFF. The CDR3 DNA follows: TGCGCCAGCAGCTTGCCCCTAGCACGGGAGCAGTTCTTC.

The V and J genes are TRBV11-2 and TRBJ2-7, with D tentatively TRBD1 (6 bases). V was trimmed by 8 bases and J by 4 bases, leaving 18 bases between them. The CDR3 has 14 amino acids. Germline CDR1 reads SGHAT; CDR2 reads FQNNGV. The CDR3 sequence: CASRRIRRGYEQYF. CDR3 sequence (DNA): TGTGCCAGCCGACGAATACGCAGGGGTTACGAGCAGTACTTC.

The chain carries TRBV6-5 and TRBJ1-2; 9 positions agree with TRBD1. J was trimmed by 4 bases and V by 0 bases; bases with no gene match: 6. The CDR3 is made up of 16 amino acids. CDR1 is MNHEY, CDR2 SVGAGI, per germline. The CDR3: CASSYSNPGQGYGYTF. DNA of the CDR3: TGTGCCAGCAGTTACTCCAATCCGGGACAGGGCTATGGCTACACCTTC.

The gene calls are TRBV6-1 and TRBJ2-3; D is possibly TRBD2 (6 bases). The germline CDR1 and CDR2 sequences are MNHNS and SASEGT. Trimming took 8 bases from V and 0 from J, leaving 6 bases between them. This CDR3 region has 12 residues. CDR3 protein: CASGTSTDTQYF. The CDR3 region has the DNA TGTGCCAGCGGGACTAGCACAGATACGCAGTATTTT.

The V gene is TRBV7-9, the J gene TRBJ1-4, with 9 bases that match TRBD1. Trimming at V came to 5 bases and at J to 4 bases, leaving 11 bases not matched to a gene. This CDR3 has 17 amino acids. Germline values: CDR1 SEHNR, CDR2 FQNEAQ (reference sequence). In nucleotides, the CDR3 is TGTGCCAGCAGCCCCAATACAGGGGGCAAAGGTAATGAAAAACTGTTTTTT. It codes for CASSPNTGGKGNEKLFF.

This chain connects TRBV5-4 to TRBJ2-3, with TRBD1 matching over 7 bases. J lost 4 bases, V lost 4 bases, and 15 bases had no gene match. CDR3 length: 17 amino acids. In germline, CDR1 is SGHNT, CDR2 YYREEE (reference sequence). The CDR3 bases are TGTGCCAGCAGCCCCGGGACCGAGGGGGCGAGGTCAGATACGCAGTATTTT. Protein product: CASSPGTEGARSDTQYF.

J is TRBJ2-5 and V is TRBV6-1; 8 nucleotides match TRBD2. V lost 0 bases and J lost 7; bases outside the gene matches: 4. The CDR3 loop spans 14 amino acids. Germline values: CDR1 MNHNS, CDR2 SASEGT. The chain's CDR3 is CASSEAGGGSTQYF. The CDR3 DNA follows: TGTGCCAGCAGTGAAGCTGGCGGGGGGTCGACCCAGTACTTC.

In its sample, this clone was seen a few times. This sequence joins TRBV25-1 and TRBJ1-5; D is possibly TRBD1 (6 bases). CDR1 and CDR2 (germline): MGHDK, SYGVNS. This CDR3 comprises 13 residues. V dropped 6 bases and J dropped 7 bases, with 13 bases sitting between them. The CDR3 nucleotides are TGTGCCAGCAGATACAGGGACGGCCAGCCCCAGCATTTT. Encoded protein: CASRYRDGQPQHF.

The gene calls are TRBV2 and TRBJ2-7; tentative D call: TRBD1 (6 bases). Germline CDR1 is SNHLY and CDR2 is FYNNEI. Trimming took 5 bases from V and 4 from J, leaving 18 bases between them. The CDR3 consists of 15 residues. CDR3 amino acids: CASSRPGLGTYEQYF. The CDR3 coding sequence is TGTGCCAGCAGTCGTCCAGGGTTGGGGACATACGAGCAGTACTTC.

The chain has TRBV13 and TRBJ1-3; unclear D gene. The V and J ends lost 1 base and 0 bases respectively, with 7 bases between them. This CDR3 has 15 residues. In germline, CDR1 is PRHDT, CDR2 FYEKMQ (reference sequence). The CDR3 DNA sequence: TGTGCCAGCAGCTTAGACAGTTCCTCTGGAAACACCATATATTTT. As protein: CASSLDSSSGNTIYF.

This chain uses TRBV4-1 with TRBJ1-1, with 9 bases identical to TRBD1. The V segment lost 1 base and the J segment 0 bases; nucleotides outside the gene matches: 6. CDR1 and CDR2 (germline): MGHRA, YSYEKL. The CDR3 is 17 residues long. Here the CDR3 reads CASSQVGQGLMNTEAFF. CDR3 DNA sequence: TGCGCCAGCAGCCAAGTAGGACAGGGGTTGATGAACACTGAAGCTTTCTTT.

The CDR3 reads CASSFRTGGELFF. The CDR3, as DNA: TGCGCCAGCAGCTTCCGGACAGGCGGGGAGCTGTTTTTT. The chain links TRBV5-1 to TRBJ2-2, with 7 bases fitting TRBD1. Germline CDR1 SGHRS, CDR2 YFSETQ. This CDR3 is 13 amino acids long. With V trimmed by 2 bases and J by 7 bases, 2 bases remained unmatched.